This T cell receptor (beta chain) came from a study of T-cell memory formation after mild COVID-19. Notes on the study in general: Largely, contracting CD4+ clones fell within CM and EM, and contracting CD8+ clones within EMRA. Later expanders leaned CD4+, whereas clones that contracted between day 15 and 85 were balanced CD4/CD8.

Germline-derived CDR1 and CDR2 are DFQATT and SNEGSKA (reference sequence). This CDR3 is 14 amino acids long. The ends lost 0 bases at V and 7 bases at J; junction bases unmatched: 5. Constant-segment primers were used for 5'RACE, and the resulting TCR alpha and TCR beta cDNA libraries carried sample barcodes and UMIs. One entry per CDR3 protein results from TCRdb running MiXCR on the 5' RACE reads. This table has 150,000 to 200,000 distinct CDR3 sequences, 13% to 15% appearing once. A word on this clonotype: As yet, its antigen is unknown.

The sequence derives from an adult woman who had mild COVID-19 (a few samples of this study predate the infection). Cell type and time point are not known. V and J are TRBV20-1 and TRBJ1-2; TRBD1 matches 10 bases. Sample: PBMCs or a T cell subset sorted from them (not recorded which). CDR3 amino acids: CSARDTGTGAGYTF. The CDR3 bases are TGCAGTGCTAGAGATACCGGGACAGGGGCTGGCTACACCTTC.